Included here is one TCR beta chain sequence, with context. Trimming left V 7 bases short and J 1 base short, with 11 bases between. This CDR3 is built from 13 residues. Germline CDR1 is SNHLY and CDR2 is FYNNEI. Libraries were prepared by immunoSEQ multiplex PCR; TCRdb keeps only in-frame clonotypes and omits some of them. The sample has tens of thousands of clones; roughly 94% are singletons. This specimen belongs to a study of technical replicates of blood from a handful of donors. The gene calls are TRBV2 and TRBJ2-7; maybe TRBD2 (6 bases). The origin of this receptor is a human donor in good health. Sequencing was done on a sample of T cells isolated from PBMCs. CDR3 sequence: CASTGGNSYEQYF. The CDR3 nucleotides read TGTGCCAGCACCGGCGGGAATTCCTACGAGCAGTACTTC. The variable domain in full, with the rest retrieved from reference TRBV2 and TRBJ2-7, is EPEVTQTPSHQVTQMGQEVILRCVPISNHLYFYWYRQILGQKVEFLVSFYNNEISEKSEIFDDQFSVERPDGSNFTLKIRSTKLEDSAMYFCASTGGNSYEQYFGPGTRLTVT.